The entry below gives a single T cell receptor (beta chain) sequence along with its context. This sample is drawn from a study of blood T cell repertoires in COVID-19. Trimming took 5 bases from V and 7 from J, leaving 20 bases between them. CDR1 and CDR2 (germline): SGHVS, FQNEAQ. The CDR3 consists of 16 residues. Profiled with immunoSEQ multiplex PCR; TCRdb holds only in-frame clones, not every one. This table has some 16,000 clones, roughly 90% appearing once. Specimen: peripheral blood. The J gene is TRBJ2-2, the V gene TRBV7-8; D may be TRBD2 (7 bases). The source is a human donor in a cohort sampled during active COVID-19. In DNA, the CDR3 is TGTGCCAGCAGCCTCGGGGGGCCAGCGGGAAGCGGGGAGCTGTTTTTT. Translated, it gives CASSLGGPAGSGELFF.